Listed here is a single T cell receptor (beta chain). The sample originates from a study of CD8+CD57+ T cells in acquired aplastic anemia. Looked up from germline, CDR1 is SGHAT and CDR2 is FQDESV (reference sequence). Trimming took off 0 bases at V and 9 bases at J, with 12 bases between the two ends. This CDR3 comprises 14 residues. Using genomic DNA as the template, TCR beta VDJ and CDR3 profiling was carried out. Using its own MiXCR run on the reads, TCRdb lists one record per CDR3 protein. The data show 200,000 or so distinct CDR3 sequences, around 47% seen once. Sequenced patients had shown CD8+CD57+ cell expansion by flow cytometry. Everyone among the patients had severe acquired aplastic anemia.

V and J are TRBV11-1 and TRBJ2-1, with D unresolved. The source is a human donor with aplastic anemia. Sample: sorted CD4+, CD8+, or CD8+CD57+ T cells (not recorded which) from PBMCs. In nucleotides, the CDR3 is TGTGCCAGCAGCTTAGCGTGGGGTATGGGTGAGCAGTTCTTC. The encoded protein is CASSLAWGMGEQFF.